What follows are 18 T cell receptor beta chains derived from one specimen sequenced in a study of circulating tumor DNA in untreated peripheral T-cell lymphoma. TCRdb keeps only in-frame clones here, not all; method: immunoSEQ multiplex PCR. The data show thousands of clones, roughly 80% seen once. Sequenced material: tumor tissue. These receptors were collected from a human donor with peripheral T-cell lymphoma.

The V call is TRBV7-5, the J call TRBJ2-5; the D segment call TRBD1 is taken from the table without a DNA check. TRBV7-5 is listed as a pseudogene. This CDR3 region has 16 residues. As DNA, the CDR3 is TGTGCCAGCAGCTTAGGTGGTACAGGGGGCCGGGAGACCCAGTACTTC. Its translation is CASSLGGTGGRETQYF.

As concerns this clone: The junction and the germline gene differ at one end; a read error may be behind it. The rearrangement links TRBV29-1 to TRBJ1-1, with D possibly being TRBD1 (5 bases). The germline V gene has CDR1 SQVTM and CDR2 ANQGSEA. The CDR3 extends over 13 amino acids. The DNA of the CDR3 is TGCAGCGTAGAAGGGGCTTTGGACACTGAAGCTTTCTTT. Encoded protein: CSVEGALDTEAFF.

The CDR3 coding sequence is TGCGCCAGCAAGGGTCAGGGGGTGAACACTGAAGCTTTCTTT. The encoded protein is CASKGQGVNTEAFF. J is TRBJ1-1 and V is TRBV10-1; 7 bases are shared with TRBD1. The V gene's germline CDR1 is WNHNN and CDR2 SYGVQD (reference sequence). CDR3 length equals 14 residues. The ends lost 7 bases at V and 0 bases at J; junction bases unmatched: 5.

CDR3 DNA: TGTGCCTGGAGTGCGGTGAACACCGGGGAGCTGTTTTTT. Its translation: CAWSAVNTGELFF. The V gene is TRBV30, the J gene TRBJ2-2; no firm D call. Germline CDR1 and CDR2: GTSNPN and SVGIG (reference sequence). V shed 1 base and J shed 1 base, with 4 bases lying between them. The CDR3 has 13 amino acids.

The rearrangement uses TRBV6-8 and TRBJ1-1; TRBD1 agrees at 7 bases. CDR1 and CDR2 (germline): MNHGY, SAAAGT. The CDR3 has 14 residues. Losses at the gene ends were 4 bases for V and 3 bases for J; bases not matched to a gene: 5. CDR3 residues: CASSFNRGHTEAFF. The CDR3, as DNA: TGTGCCAGCAGTTTTAACAGGGGACACACTGAAGCTTTCTTT.

The chain uses TRBV19 and TRBJ2-6, with D possibly matching TRBD2 (7 bases). The CDR3 runs to 17 residues. Germline CDR1 LNHDA, CDR2 SQIVND (reference sequence). The germline V and J ends were trimmed by 1 base and 4 bases, with 14 bases remaining between them. CDR3 nucleotide sequence: TGTGCCAGTAGTATAGCTGGGGGGGCGTTAGGGGCCAACGTCCTGACTTTC. Amino acid sequence: CASSIAGGALGANVLTF.

The V and J genes are TRBV19 and TRBJ2-1, with a weak D call TRBD2 (6 bases). This CDR3 spans 14 amino acids. From germline, CDR1 is LNHDA and CDR2 SQIVND (reference sequence). The V and J ends lost 5 bases and 0 bases respectively, with 8 bases between them. The CDR3 spells CASSLGGSYNEQFF. CDR3 in DNA: TGTGCCAGTAGTTTGGGGGGCTCCTACAATGAGCAGTTCTTC.

The rearrangement links TRBV18 to TRBJ1-4; D not resolved. V lost 6 bases and J lost 8, with 10 bases in between. Germline values: CDR1 KGHSH, CDR2 LQKENI. The CDR3 has 12 residues. CDR3 sequence reads: CASSAGTEKLFF. The CDR3 bases are TGTGCCAGCTCGGCCGGAACCGAAAAACTGTTTTTT. The full variable domain, rest sourced from reference TRBV18 and TRBJ1-4, is NAGVMQNPRHLVRRRGQEARLRCSPMKGHSHVYWYRQLPEEGLKFMVYLQKENIIDESGMPKERFSAEFPKEGPSILRIQQVVRGDSAAYFCASSAGTEKLFFGSGTQLSVL.

The V and J genes are TRBV14 and TRBJ1-6; 7 bases agree with TRBD1. This CDR3 is built from 15 residues. J lost 10 bases, V lost 4 bases, and 10 bases had no gene match. The germline V gene has CDR1 SGHDN and CDR2 FVKESK. CDR3: CASSRSRGGRSPLHF. The CDR3, as DNA: TGTGCCAGCAGCCGAAGCAGGGGGGGACGGTCACCCCTCCACTTT.

The chain links TRBV6-8 to TRBJ1-2; D is unresolved. Germline lookup yields CDR1 MNHGY and CDR2 SAAAGT. Trimming shortened V by 0 bases and J by 3 bases, and 11 bases separated the two germline ends. CDR3 length: 15 residues. CDR3: CASSYSKGGYYGYTF. The CDR3 DNA reads as TGTGCCAGCAGTTACTCGAAAGGCGGCTACTATGGCTACACCTTC.

The rearrangement uses TRBV19 and TRBJ1-1, with 8 bases identical to TRBD1. Germline V CDR1 and CDR2: LNHDA, SQIVND (reference sequence). The V and J ends lost 5 bases and 1 base, in that order; junction bases with no gene match: 6. The CDR3 consists of 15 residues. Here the CDR3 reads CASSGRGPRNTEAFF. The CDR3 nucleotides are TGTGCCAGTAGTGGCAGGGGGCCGAGGAACACTGAAGCTTTCTTT.

The gene calls are TRBV11-3 and TRBJ1-1, with D uncertain. The germline gives CDR1 SGHNT, CDR2 YENEEA. Trimming removed 1 base from V and 2 bases from J, with 8 bases in between. The CDR3 extends over 14 amino acids. CDR3 DNA: TGTGCCAGCAGCTTAGTACAGATAAACACTGAAGCTTTCTTT. Protein: CASSLVQINTEAFF.

The chain joins TRBV29-1 to TRBJ1-1; D remains unclear. Trimming pared 6 bases from V and 0 bases from J, leaving 8 bases between. The CDR3 length is 12 residues. The germline V gene has CDR1 SQVTM and CDR2 ANQGSEA. CDR3 sequence (DNA): TGCAGCGTCACCAGGATGAACACTGAAGCTTTCTTT. It translates to CSVTRMNTEAFF.

The chain employs TRBV6-8 and TRBJ2-7; D ambiguous. With 0 bases removed from V and 4 bases from J, the gap between germline ends came to 7 bases. The CDR3 totals 13 residues. The germline V gene has CDR1 MNHGY and CDR2 SAAAGT. CDR3 nucleotide sequence: TGTGCCAGCAGTTACTCGGACGGATACGAGCAGTACTTC. Translated, it gives CASSYSDGYEQYF.

This sequence joins TRBV11-3 and TRBJ1-2; the match to TRBD1 covers 8 bases. The CDR3 is made up of 15 amino acids. The germline gives CDR1 SGHNT, CDR2 YENEEA. The junction had 7 bases not matched to a gene; V was cut back by 1 base and J by 6 bases. CDR3 loop: CASSLVDRERDGYTF. The CDR3 coding sequence is TGTGCCAGCAGCTTAGTGGACAGGGAGAGGGATGGCTACACCTTC.

The chain employs TRBV6-8 and TRBJ1-3; no clear D. Between the trimmed V and J ends, which lost 4 bases and 4 bases, there was a span of 17 bases. This CDR3 comprises 16 residues. CDR1 is MNHGY, CDR2 SAAAGT, per germline. The DNA for the CDR3 is TGTGCCAGCAGTTTTAGAGGGAGAGGTCCGGGAAACACCATATATTTT. Translating it yields CASSFRGRGPGNTIYF.

The V gene is TRBV30, the J gene TRBJ1-4, with no clear D. The CDR3 extends over 11 amino acids. V shed 1 base and J shed 11 bases, with 8 bases lying between them. Per germline, CDR1 GTSNPN and CDR2 SVGIG (reference sequence). CDR3 residues: CAWSGGYKLFF. The CDR3 DNA follows: TGTGCCTGGAGTGGCGGGTATAAACTGTTTTTT.

CDR3 DNA: TGTGCCAGCAACCTACTAGCGAGCACAGATACGCAGTATTTT. It codes for CASNLLASTDTQYF. The gene calls are TRBV6-8 and TRBJ2-3, with 7 positions matching TRBD2. The length of the CDR3 is 14 residues. Germline CDR1 reads MNHGY; CDR2 reads SAAAGT. The V gene end was trimmed by 7 bases and the J gene end by 0 bases; junction bases not matched to a gene: 4.